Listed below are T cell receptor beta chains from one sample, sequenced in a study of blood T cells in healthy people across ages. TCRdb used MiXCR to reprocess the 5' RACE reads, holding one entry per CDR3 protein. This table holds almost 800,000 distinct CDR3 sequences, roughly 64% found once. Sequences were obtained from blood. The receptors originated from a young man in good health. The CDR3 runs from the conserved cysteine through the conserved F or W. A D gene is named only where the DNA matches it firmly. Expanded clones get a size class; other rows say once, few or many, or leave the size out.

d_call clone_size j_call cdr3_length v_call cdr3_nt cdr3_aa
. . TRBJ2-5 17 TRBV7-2 TGTGCCAGCAGCTTAGTTGTGGGGGGGGCCGGGCAAGAGACCCAGTACTTC CASSLVVGGAGQETQYF
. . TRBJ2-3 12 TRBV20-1 TGCAGTGCCCTCCCTGGCACAGATACGCAGTATTTT CSALPGTDTQYF
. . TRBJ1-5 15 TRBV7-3 TGTGCCAGCAGCTTATGGGAGGGTGAGGGCCAGCCCCAGCATTTT CASSLWEGEGQPQHF
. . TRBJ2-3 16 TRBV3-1 TGTGCCAGCAGCCGGGCGGGCGGCAGACCCACAGATACGCAGTATTTT CASSRAGGRPTDTQYF
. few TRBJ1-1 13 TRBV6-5 TGTGCCAGCAGTGCCTCCAGGAACACTGAAGCTTTCTTT CASSASRNTEAFF
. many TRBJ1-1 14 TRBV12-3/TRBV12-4 TGTGCCAGCAGTCCTACCACAGGGTCCACTGAAGCTTTCTTT CASSPTTGSTEAFF
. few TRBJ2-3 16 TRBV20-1 TGCAGTGCTAGGACCAACGAGAAGACCCCTCCAGATACGCAGTATTTT CSARTNEKTPPDTQYF
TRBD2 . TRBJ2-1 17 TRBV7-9 TGTGCCAGCGTCCCTAGCGGGGGGGGCCTGGGCGTCAATGAGCAGTTCTTC CASVPSGGGLGVNEQFF
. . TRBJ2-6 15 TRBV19 TGTGCCAGTACCACCACGAAGGGTGGGGCCAACGTCCTGACTTTC CASTTTKGGANVLTF
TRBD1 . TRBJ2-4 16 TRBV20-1 TGCAGTAGCGGGACAGGGTATCAGGTTCCCAAAAACATTCAGTACTTC CSSGTGYQVPKNIQYF
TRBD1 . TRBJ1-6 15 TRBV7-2 TGTGCCAGCAACCTTGGTCAGGGGGCAGAGTCACCCCTCCACTTT CASNLGQGAESPLHF
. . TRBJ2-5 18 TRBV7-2 TGTGCCAGCAGCTTAGGGTCCTGGCGGGTCCAATTACAAGAGACCCAGTACTTC CASSLGSWRVQLQETQYF
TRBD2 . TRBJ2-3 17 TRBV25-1 TGTGCCAGCAGTGCAACACATGGAGCGGGAGCAACAGATACGCAGTATTTT CASSATHGAGATDTQYF
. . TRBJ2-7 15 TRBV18 TGTGCCAGCTCACTCCAGACTAGGTCTAACTACGAGCAGTACTTC CASSLQTRSNYEQYF
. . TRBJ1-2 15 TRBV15 TGTGCCACCAGCACGGGGAATTCGGCGATCTATGGCTACACCTTC CATSTGNSAIYGYTF
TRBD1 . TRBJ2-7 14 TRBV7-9 TGTGCCAGCAGCTTCCCGGGACAGCCCTACGAGCAGTACTTC CASSFPGQPYEQYF